The 8 T cell receptor beta chains in this list originate from one sample, sequenced in a study of PD-1 blockade in mismatch repair-deficient tumors. Sequencing used immunoSEQ multiplex PCR; TCRdb keeps in-frame clones, though not all of them. The data show 80,000 to 130,000 clones, with 70% to 85% seen just once and approximately 6.7% held by the top ten. Here the sequenced sample was peripheral blood, taken roughly 35 weeks after starting pembrolizumab. Source of these receptors: an adult with mismatch repair-deficient cancer.

The gene calls are TRBV19 and TRBJ1-3, with TRBD1 matching over 7 bases. The CDR3 length is 14 residues. Germline loops: CDR1 LNHDA, CDR2 SQIVND (reference sequence). The trim removed 6 bases at V and 4 bases at J, leaving 6 bases unmatched. The CDR3 nucleotides are TGTGCCAGTAGCGAGGGGGCGTTCGGAAACACCATATATTTT. This gives the protein CASSEGAFGNTIYF.

The V and J genes are TRBV10-3 and TRBJ2-5; D may be TRBD1 (6 bases). V was clipped by 0 bases and J by 2 bases, with 10 bases between them. The germline gives CDR1 ENHRY, CDR2 SYGVKD. The CDR3 covers 15 residues. CDR3 sequence reads: CAISESGGNQETQYF. DNA of the CDR3: TGTGCCATCAGTGAGTCAGGGGGAAATCAAGAGACCCAGTACTTC.

This chain connects TRBV9 to TRBJ2-2; no definite D call. Germline CDR1 SGDLS, CDR2 YYNGEE. CDR3 length equals 14 residues. V lost 2 bases to trimming and J lost 7 bases, with 12 bases between them. CDR3 sequence: CASSVGVQDGELFF. In nucleotides, the CDR3 is TGTGCCAGCAGCGTCGGCGTCCAAGACGGGGAGCTGTTTTTT.

V usage is TRBV6-5 and J usage is TRBJ1-2, with TRBD1 as a possible D gene (5 bases). The CDR3 sequence is 15 residues long. Trimming removed 4 bases from V and 8 bases from J, with 20 bases in between. The V gene's germline CDR1 is MNHEY and CDR2 SVGAGI. The CDR3 spells CASSWDRGAQAGYTF. CDR3 bases: TGTGCCAGCAGTTGGGACCGGGGCGCCCAAGCCGGCTACACCTTC.

J is TRBJ2-3 and V is TRBV11-2, with D possibly TRBD2 on 6 matching bases. The germline gives CDR1 SGHAT, CDR2 FQNNGV. Trimming removed 5 bases from V and 4 bases from J, with 13 bases in between. The CDR3 consists of 14 residues. DNA for the CDR3: TGTGCCAGCAGCGATGTATGGGGGGCAGATACGCAGTATTTT. As protein: CASSDVWGADTQYF.

This clone was observed a single time. This CDR3 reads CASSRTPPRSGETQYF. Here the CDR3 DNA reads TGTGCCAGCAGCCGAACCCCCCCTCGTTCGGGAGAGACCCAGTACTTC. This chain uses TRBV11-2 with TRBJ2-5; D remains ambiguous. V was pared by 5 bases and J by 4 bases, with 20 bases between. This CDR3 comprises 16 residues. Germline V gene lookup returns CDR1 SGHAT and CDR2 FQNNGV.

This sequence joins TRBV7-3 and TRBJ1-1, with 8 bases aligning to TRBD1. V shed 5 bases and J 3 bases; nucleotides not matched to a gene: 2. Germline assignment: CDR1 SGHTA and CDR2 FQGTGA. The CDR3 totals 13 residues. The CDR3 spells CASSKTGDTEAFF. DNA of the CDR3: TGTGCCAGCAGCAAGACAGGGGACACTGAAGCTTTCTTT. Complete variable domain (other parts from reference TRBV7-3 and TRBJ1-1): GAGVSQTPSNKVTEKGKYVELRCDPISGHTALYWYRQSLGQGPEFLIYFQGTGAADDSGLPNDRFFAVRPEGSVSTLKIQRTERGDSAVYLCASSKTGDTEAFFGQGTRLTVV.

The chain links TRBV7-9 to TRBJ1-3; 10 nucleotides agree with TRBD1. This CDR3 has 18 amino acids. CDR1 and CDR2 from the germline V gene are SEHNR and FQNEAQ (reference sequence). The trim removed 4 bases at V and 4 bases at J, leaving 13 bases unmatched. In DNA form, the CDR3 reads TGTGCCAGCAGCTCGGAATACCGGGACAGGGGTGCCGGAAACACCATATATTTT. This codes for CASSSEYRDRGAGNTIYF.